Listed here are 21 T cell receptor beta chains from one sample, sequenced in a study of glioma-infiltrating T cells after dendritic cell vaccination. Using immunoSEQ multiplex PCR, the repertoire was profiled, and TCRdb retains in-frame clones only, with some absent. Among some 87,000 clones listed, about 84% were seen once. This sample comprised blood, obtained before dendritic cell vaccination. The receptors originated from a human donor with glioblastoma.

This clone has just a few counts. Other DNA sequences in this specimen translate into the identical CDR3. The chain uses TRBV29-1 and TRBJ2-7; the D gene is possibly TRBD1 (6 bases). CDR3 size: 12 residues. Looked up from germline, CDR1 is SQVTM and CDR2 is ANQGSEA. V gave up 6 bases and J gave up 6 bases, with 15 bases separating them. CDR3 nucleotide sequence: TGCAGCGTAGAAACACAGGGTGGCGAGCAGTACTTC. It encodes CSVETQGGEQYF.

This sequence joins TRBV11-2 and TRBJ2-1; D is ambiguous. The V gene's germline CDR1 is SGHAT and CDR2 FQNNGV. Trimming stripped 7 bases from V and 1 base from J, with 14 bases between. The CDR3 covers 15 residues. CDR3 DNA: TGTGCCAGCACGCCCTCAGGCCCGTCCTACAATGAGCAGTTCTTC. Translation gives CASTPSGPSYNEQFF.

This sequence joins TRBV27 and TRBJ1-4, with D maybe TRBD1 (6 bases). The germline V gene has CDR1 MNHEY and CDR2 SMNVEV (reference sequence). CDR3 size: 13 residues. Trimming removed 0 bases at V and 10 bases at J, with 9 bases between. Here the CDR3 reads CASSLSGAGKLFF. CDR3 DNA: TGTGCCAGCAGTTTATCGGGGGCCGGAAAACTGTTTTTT.

As DNA, the CDR3 is TGTGCCAGCAGTGATATAGGGGCTGACTCCTACGAGCAGTACTTC. Protein product: CASSDIGADSYEQYF. The chain couples TRBV2 to TRBJ2-5, with D possibly TRBD1 on 5 matching bases. The closer fit of TRBJ2-7 to the DNA end suggests the J call may be wrong. Germline assignment: CDR1 SNHLY and CDR2 FYNNEI. This CDR3 has 15 residues.

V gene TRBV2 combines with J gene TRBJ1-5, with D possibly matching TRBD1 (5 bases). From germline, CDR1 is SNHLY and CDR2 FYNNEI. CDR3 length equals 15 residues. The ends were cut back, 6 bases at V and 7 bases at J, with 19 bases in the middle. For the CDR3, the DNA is TGTGCCAGCAGGGGGGACTGGGCGGTCGGGCAGCCCCAGCATTTT. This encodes CASRGDWAVGQPQHF.

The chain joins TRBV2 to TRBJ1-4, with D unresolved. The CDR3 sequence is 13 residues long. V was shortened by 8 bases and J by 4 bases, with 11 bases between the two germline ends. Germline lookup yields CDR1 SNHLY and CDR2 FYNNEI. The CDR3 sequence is CASGERGNEKLFF. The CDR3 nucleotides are TGTGCCAGCGGGGAGAGAGGTAATGAAAAACTGTTTTTT.

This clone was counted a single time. This CDR3 reads CASSLVSAGTYEQYF. CDR3 nucleotide sequence: TGTGCCAGCAGCTTAGTATCCGCGGGGACCTACGAGCAGTACTTC. The chain links TRBV5-6 to TRBJ2-7, with D tentatively TRBD2 (6 bases). Germline loops: CDR1 SGHDT, CDR2 YYEEEE. The CDR3 has 15 amino acids. Trimming removed 2 bases from V and 2 bases from J, with 14 bases in between.

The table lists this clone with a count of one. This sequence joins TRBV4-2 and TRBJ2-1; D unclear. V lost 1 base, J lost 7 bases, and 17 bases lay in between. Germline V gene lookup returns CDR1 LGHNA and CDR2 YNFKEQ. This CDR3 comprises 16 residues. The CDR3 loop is CASSQARVARLNEQFF. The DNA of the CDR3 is TGTGCCAGCAGCCAAGCGCGAGTAGCAAGGTTGAATGAGCAGTTCTTC.

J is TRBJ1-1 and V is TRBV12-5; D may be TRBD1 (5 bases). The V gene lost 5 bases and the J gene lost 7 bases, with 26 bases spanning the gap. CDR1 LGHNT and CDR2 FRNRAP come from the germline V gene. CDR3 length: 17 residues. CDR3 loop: CASGVLQLVLGTGEAFF. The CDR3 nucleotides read TGTGCTAGTGGTGTCTTACAGTTGGTTTTGGGAACAGGTGAAGCTTTCTTT. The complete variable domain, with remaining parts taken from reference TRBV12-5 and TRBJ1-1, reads DARVTQTPRHKVTEMGQEVTMRCQPILGHNTVFWYRQTMMQGLELLAYFRNRAPLDDSGMPKDRFSAEMPDATLATLKIQPSEPRDSAVYFCASGVLQLVLGTGEAFFGQGTRLTVV.

CDR3 amino acids: CASSPSVRVSNEQFF. CDR3 in DNA: TGTGCCAGCAGCCCGTCTGTGCGGGTCTCTAATGAGCAGTTCTTC. The gene calls are TRBV7-9 and TRBJ2-1, with D tentatively TRBD2 (5 bases). Germline V gene lookup returns CDR1 SEHNR and CDR2 FQNEAQ (reference sequence). V was pared by 5 bases and J by 7 bases, with 18 bases between. CDR3 length: 15 amino acids.

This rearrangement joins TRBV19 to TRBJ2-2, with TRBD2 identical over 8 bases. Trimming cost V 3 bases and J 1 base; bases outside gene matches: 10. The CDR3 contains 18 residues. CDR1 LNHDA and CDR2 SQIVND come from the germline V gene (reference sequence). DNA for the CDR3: TGTGCCAGTAGTATGAACCCATCCAGCGGGGGGAACACCGGGGAGCTGTTTTTT. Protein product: CASSMNPSSGGNTGELFF.

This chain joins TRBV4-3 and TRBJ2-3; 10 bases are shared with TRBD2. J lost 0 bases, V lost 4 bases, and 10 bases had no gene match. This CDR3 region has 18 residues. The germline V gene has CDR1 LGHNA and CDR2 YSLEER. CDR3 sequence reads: CASSPFLAGGASTDTQYF. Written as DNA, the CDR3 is TGCGCCAGCAGCCCTTTTTTAGCGGGAGGCGCAAGCACAGATACGCAGTATTTT.

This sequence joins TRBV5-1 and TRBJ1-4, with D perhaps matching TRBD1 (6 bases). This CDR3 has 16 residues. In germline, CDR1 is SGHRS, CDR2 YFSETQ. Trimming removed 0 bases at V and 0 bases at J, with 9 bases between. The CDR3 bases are TGCGCCAGCAGCTTGGTGGACAGTTCAACTAATGAAAAACTGTTTTTT. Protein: CASSLVDSSTNEKLFF.

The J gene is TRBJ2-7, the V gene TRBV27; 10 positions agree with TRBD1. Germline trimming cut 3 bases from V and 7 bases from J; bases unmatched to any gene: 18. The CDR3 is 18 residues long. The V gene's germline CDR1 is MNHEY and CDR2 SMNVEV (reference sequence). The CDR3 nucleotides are TGTGCCAGCAGTTTGGGTCCGGGGACAGGGGCTTCGGGGGGGGAGCAGTACTTC. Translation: CASSLGPGTGASGGEQYF.

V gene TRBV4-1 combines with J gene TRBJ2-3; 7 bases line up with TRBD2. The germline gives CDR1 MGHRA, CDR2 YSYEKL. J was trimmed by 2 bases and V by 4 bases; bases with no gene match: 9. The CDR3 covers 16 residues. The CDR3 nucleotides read TGCGCCAGCAGCCGCCAGCCGGGAGGCACCACAGATACGCAGTATTTT. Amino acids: CASSRQPGGTTDTQYF.

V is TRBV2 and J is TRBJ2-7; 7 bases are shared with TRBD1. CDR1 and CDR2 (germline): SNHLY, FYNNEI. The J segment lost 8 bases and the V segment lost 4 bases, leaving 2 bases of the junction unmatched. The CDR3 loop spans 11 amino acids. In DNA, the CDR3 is TGTGCCAGCAGTGGAGGGGGCAAGCAGTACTTC. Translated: CASSGGGKQYF.

CDR3 region: CASRDRIYNQPQHF. As DNA, the CDR3 is TGTGCCAGCAGGGACAGGATTTACAATCAGCCCCAGCATTTT. J is TRBJ1-5 and V is TRBV21-1; the table's D call TRBD1 went unverified against the DNA. TRBV21-1 is recorded as a pseudogene. The CDR3 loop spans 14 amino acids.

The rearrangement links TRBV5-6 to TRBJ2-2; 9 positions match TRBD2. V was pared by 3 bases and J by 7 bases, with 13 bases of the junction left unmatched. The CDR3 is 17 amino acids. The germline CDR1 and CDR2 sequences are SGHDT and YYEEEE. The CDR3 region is CASSSVALAGLDGELFF. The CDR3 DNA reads TGTGCCAGCAGCTCTGTTGCCCTAGCGGGGTTGGACGGGGAGCTGTTTTTT.

The CDR3 is CASSGGQYNEQFF. The DNA of the CDR3 is TGTGCCAGTAGTGGGGGACAGTACAATGAGCAGTTCTTC. J is TRBJ2-1 and V is TRBV19, with 7 bases identical to TRBD1. The CDR3 sequence is 13 residues long. J lost 4 bases, V lost 5 bases, and 2 bases had no gene match. The germline CDR1 and CDR2 sequences are LNHDA and SQIVND (reference sequence).

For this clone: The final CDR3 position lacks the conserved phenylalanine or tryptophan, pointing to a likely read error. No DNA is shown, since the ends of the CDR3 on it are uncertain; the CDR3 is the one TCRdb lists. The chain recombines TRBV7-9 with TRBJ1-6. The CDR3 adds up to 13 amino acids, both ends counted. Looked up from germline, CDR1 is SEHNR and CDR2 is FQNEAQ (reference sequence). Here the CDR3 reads CASSLVPPRVLGD.

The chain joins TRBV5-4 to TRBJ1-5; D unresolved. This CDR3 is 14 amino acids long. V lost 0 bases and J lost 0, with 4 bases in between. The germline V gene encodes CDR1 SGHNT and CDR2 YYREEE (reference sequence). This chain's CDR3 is CASSLDGSNQPQHF. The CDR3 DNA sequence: TGTGCCAGCAGCTTGGACGGTAGCAATCAGCCCCAGCATTTT.